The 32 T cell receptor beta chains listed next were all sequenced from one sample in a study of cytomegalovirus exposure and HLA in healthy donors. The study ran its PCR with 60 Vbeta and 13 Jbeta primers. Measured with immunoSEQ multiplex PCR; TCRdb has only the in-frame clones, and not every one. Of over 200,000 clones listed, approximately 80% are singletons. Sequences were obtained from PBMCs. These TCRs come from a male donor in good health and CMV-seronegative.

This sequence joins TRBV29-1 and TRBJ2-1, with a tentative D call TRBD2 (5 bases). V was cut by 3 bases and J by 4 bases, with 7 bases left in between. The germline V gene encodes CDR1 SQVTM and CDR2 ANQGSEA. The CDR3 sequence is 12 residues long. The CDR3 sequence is CSVDGKYNEQFF. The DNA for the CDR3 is TGCAGCGTTGACGGGAAATACAATGAGCAGTTCTTC.

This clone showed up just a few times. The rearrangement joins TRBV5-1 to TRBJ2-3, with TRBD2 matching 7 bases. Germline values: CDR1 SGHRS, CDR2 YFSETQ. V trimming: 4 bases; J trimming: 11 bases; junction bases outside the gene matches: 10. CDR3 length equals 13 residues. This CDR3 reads CASSPEGLDQQYF. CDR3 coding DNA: TGCGCCAGCAGCCCAGAAGGACTAGACCAGCAGTATTTT. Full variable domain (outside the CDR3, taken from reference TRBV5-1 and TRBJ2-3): KAGVTQTPRYLIKTRGQQVTLSCSPISGHRSVSWYQQTPGQGLQFLFEYFSETQRNKGNFPGRFSGRQFSNSRSEMNVSTLELGDSALYLCASSPEGLDQQYFGPGTRLTVL.

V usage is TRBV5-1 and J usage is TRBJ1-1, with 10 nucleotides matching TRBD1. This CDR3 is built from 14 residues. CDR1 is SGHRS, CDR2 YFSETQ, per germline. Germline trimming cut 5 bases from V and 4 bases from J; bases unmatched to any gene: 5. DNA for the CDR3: TGCGCCAGCAGTACTGACAGGGGGCTCACTGAAGCTTTCTTT. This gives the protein CASSTDRGLTEAFF.

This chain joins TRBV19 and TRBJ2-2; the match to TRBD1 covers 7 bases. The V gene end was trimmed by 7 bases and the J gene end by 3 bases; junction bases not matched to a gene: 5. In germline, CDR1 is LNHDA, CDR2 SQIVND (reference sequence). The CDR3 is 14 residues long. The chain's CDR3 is CASTARGYTGELFF. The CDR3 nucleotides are TGTGCCAGTACCGCCAGGGGGTACACCGGGGAGCTGTTTTTT.

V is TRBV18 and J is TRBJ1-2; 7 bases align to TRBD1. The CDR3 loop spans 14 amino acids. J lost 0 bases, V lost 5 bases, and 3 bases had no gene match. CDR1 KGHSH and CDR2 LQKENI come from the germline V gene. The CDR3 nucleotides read TGTGCCAGCTCATCCGGGACAGCTAACTATGGCTACACCTTC. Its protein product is CASSSGTANYGYTF.

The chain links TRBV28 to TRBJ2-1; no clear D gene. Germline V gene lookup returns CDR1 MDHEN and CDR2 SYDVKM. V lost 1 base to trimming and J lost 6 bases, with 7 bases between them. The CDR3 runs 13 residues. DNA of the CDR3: TGTGCCAGCAGTTTATCCCTCCCCAATGAGCAGTTCTTC. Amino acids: CASSLSLPNEQFF.

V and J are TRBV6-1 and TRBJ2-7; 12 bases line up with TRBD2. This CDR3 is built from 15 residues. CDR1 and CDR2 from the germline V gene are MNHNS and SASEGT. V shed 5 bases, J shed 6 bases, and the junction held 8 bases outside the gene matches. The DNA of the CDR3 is TGTGCCAGCAGTCGTCCGACTAGCGGGAGATCCGAGCAGTACTTC. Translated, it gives CASSRPTSGRSEQYF.

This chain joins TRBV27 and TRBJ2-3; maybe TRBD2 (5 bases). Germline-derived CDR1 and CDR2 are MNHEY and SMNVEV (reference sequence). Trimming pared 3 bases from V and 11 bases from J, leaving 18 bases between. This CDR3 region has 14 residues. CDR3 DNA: TGTGCCAGCAGTTTTCGGGTGGCTAGCTTAAGGCAGTATTTT. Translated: CASSFRVASLRQYF.

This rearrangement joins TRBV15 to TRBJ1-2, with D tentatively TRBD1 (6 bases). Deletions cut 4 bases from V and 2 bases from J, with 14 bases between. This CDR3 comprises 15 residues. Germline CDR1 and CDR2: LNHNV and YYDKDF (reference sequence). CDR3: CATSTSGQLNYGYTF. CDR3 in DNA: TGTGCCACCAGCACCTCAGGACAGCTCAACTATGGCTACACCTTC.

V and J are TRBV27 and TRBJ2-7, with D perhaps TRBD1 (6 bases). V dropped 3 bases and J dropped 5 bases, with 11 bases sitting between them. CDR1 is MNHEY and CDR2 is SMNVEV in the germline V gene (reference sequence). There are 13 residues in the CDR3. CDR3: CASSLSTGHEQYF. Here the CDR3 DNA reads TGTGCCAGCAGTTTGTCGACAGGTCACGAGCAGTACTTC.

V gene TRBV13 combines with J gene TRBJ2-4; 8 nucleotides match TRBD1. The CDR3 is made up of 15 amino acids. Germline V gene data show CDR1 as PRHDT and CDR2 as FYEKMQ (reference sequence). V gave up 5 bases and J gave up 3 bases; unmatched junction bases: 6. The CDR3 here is CASSPPTGGKNIQYF. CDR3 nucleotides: TGTGCCAGCAGCCCGCCCACAGGGGGCAAAAACATTCAGTACTTC.

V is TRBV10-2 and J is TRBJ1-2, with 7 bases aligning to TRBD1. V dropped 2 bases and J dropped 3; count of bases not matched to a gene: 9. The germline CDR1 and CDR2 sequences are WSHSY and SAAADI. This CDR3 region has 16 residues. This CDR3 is CASSEGRGWDDYGYTF. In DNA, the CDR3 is TGCGCCAGCAGTGAGGGCAGGGGGTGGGACGACTATGGCTACACCTTC.

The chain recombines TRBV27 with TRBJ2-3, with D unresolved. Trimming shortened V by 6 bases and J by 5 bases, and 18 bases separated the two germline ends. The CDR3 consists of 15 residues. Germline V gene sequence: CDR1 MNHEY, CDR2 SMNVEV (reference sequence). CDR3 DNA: TGTGCCAGCAGCCCCTACCGACCTCCGGGAGATACGCAGTATTTT. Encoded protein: CASSPYRPPGDTQYF.

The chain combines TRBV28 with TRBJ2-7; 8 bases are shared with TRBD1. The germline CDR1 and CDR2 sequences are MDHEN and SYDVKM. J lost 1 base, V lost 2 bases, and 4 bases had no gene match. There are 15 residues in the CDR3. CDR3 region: CASSLTRGRSYEQYF. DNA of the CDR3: TGTGCCAGCAGTTTAACCAGGGGGCGGTCCTACGAGCAGTACTTC.

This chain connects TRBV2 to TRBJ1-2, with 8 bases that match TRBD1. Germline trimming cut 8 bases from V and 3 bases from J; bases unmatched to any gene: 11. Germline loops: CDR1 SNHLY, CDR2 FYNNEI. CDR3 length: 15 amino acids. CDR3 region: CASSSRGLEDYGYTF. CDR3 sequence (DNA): TGTGCCAGCTCGTCCAGGGGGCTTGAAGACTATGGCTACACCTTC. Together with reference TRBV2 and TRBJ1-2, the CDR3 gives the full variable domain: EPEVTQTPSHQVTQMGQEVILRCVPISNHLYFYWYRQILGQKVEFLVSFYNNEISEKSEIFDDQFSVERPDGSNFTLKIRSTKLEDSAMYFCASSSRGLEDYGYTFGSGTRLTVV.

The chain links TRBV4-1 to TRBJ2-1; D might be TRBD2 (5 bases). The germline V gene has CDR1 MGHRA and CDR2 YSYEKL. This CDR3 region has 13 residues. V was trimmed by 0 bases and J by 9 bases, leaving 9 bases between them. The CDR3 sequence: CASSQDAEGEQFF. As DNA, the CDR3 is TGCGCCAGCAGCCAAGATGCCGAGGGTGAGCAGTTCTTC.

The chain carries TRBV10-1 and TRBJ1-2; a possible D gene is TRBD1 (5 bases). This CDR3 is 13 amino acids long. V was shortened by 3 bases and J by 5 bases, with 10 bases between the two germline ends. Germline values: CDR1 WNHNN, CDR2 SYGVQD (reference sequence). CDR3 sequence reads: CASSDQGSYGYTF. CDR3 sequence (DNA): TGCGCCAGCAGTGACCAGGGTTCATATGGCTACACCTTC.

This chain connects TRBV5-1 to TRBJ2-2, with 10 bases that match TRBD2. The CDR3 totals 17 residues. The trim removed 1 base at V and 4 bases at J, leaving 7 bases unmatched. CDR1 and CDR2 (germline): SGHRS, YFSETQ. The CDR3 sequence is CASSLLLAGASTGELFF. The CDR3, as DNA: TGCGCCAGCAGCTTGCTGCTAGCGGGAGCGAGCACCGGGGAGCTGTTTTTT.

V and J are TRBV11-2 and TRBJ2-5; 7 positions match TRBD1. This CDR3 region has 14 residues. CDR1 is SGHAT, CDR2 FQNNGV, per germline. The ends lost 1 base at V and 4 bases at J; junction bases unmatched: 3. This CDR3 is CASSLGTGGETQYF. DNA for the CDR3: TGTGCCAGCAGCTTAGGGACAGGTGGAGAGACCCAGTACTTC.

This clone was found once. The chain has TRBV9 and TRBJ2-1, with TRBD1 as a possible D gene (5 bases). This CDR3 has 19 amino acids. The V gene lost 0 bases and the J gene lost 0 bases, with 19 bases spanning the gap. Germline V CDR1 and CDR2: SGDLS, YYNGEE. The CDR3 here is CASSVDPSPTALSYNEQFF. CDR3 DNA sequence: TGTGCCAGCAGCGTAGACCCATCCCCGACAGCGCTCTCCTACAATGAGCAGTTCTTC. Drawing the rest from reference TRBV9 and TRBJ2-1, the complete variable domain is DSGVTQTPKHLITATGQRVTLRCSPRSGDLSVYWYQQSLDQGLQFLIQYYNGEERAKGNILERFSAQQFPDLHSELNLSSLELGDSALYFCASSVDPSPTALSYNEQFFGPGTRLTVL.

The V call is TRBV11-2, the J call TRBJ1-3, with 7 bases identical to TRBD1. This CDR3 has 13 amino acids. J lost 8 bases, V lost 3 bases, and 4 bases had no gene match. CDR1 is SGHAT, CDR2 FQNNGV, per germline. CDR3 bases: TGTGCCAGCAGCTTCCGACAGGGAGACACCATATATTTT. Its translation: CASSFRQGDTIYF.

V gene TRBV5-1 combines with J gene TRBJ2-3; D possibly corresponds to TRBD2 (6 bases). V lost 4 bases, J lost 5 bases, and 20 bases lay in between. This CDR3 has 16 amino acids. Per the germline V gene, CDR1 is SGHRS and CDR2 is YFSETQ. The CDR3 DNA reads TGCGCCAGCAGCATCTCCGGGAGCCCGGAGGTAGATACGCAGTATTTT. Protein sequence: CASSISGSPEVDTQYF.

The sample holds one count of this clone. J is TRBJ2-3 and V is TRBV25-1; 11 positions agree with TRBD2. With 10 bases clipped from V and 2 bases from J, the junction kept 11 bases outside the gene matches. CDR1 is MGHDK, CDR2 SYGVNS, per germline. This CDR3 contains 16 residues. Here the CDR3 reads CATNPGTSGNTDTQYF. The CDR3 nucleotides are TGTGCCACCAACCCCGGGACTAGCGGAAACACAGATACGCAGTATTTT. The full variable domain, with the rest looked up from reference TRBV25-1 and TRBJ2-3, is EADIYQTPRYLVIGTGKKITLECSQTMGHDKMYWYQQDPGMELHLIHYSYGVNSTEKGDLSSESTVSRIRTEHFPLTLESARPSHTSQYLCATNPGTSGNTDTQYFGPGTRLTVL.

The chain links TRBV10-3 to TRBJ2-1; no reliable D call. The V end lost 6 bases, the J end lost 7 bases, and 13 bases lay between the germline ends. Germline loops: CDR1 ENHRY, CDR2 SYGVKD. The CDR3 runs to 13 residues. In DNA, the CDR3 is TGTGCCATCAGCGTGCAACAGATGAATGAGCAGTTCTTC. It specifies CAISVQQMNEQFF.

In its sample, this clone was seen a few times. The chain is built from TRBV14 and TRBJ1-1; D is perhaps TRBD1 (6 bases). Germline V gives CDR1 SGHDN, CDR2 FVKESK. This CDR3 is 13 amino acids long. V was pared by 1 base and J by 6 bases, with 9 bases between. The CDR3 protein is CASSQGGGSEAFF. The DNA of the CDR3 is TGTGCCAGCAGCCAAGGGGGGGGCTCTGAAGCTTTCTTT.

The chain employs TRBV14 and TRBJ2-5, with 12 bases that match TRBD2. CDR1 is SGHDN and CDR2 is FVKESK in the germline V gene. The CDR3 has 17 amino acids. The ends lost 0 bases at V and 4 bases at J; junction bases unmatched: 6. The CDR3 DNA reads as TGTGCCAGCAGCCAAGACACTAGCGGGAGGACGAGAGAGACCCAGTACTTC. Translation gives CASSQDTSGRTRETQYF.

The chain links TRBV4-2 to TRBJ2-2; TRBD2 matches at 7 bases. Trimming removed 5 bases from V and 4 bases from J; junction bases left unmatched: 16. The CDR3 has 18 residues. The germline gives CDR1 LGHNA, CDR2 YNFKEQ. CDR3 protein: CASSARLAARRSTGELFF. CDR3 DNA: TGTGCCAGCAGCGCGCGGCTAGCGGCAAGAAGAAGCACCGGGGAGCTGTTTTTT.

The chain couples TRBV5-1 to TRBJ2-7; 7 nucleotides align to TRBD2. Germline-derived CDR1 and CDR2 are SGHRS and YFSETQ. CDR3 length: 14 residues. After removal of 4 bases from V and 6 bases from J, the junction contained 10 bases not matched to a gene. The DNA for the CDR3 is TGCGCCAGCAGCCGGGGGGATGTACGTGGCGAGCAGTACTTC. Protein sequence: CASSRGDVRGEQYF. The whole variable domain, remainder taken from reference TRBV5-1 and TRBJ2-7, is KAGVTQTPRYLIKTRGQQVTLSCSPISGHRSVSWYQQTPGQGLQFLFEYFSETQRNKGNFPGRFSGRQFSNSRSEMNVSTLELGDSALYLCASSRGDVRGEQYFGPGTRLTVT.

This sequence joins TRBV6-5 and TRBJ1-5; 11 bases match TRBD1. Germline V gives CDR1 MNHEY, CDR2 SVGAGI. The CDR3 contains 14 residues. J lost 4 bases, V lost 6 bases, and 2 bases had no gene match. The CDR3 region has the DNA TGTGCCAGCAGCCGGGACAGGGGGAATCAGCCCCAGCATTTT. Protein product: CASSRDRGNQPQHF.

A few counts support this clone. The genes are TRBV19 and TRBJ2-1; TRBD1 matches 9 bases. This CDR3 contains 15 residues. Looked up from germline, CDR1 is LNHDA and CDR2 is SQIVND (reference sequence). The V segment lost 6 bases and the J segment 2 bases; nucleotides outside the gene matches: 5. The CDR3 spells CASREQGAPYNEQFF. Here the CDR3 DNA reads TGTGCCAGTAGGGAACAGGGGGCGCCCTACAATGAGCAGTTCTTC.

CDR3 DNA sequence: TGTGCCAGCAGCTCCTCGGGGGGGTGGACCGGGGAGCTGTTTTTT. It translates to CASSSSGGWTGELFF. V and J are TRBV7-6 and TRBJ2-2, with 8 bases fitting TRBD2. Germline trimming cut 4 bases from V and 5 bases from J; bases unmatched to any gene: 6. The CDR3 covers 15 residues. The germline CDR1 and CDR2 sequences are SGHVS and FNYEAQ.

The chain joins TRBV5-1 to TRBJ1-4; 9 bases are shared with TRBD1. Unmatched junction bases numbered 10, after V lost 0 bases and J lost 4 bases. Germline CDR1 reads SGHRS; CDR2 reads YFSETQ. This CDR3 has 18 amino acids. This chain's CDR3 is CASSLVATGGQNNEKLFF. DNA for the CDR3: TGCGCCAGCAGCTTGGTGGCGACAGGGGGACAAAATAATGAAAAACTGTTTTTT. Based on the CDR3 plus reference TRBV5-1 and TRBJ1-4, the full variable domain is KAGVTQTPRYLIKTRGQQVTLSCSPISGHRSVSWYQQTPGQGLQFLFEYFSETQRNKGNFPGRFSGRQFSNSRSEMNVSTLELGDSALYLCASSLVATGGQNNEKLFFGSGTQLSVL.